This record covers a single T cell receptor (beta chain). The data originate from a study of T cell changes during pregnancy in multiple sclerosis. The method was immunoSEQ multiplex PCR; TCRdb's version includes in-frame clones alone and lacks a portion of them. The table has fewer than 140,000 clones, about 90% seen once. Per germline, CDR1 SGHTA and CDR2 FQGNSA. The CDR3 is 15 amino acids. With V trimmed by 4 bases and J by 5 bases, 10 bases remained unmatched. The V call is TRBV7-2, the J call TRBJ2-5; 7 positions agree with TRBD1. Sequencing used peripheral blood, obtained before pregnancy. The TCR was taken from a female donor with multiple sclerosis, enrolled in a pregnancy study. As DNA, the CDR3 is TGTGCCAGCAGCTCGCAAAAGGGGGCGCGGGAGACCCAGTACTTC. Protein: CASSSQKGARETQYF.